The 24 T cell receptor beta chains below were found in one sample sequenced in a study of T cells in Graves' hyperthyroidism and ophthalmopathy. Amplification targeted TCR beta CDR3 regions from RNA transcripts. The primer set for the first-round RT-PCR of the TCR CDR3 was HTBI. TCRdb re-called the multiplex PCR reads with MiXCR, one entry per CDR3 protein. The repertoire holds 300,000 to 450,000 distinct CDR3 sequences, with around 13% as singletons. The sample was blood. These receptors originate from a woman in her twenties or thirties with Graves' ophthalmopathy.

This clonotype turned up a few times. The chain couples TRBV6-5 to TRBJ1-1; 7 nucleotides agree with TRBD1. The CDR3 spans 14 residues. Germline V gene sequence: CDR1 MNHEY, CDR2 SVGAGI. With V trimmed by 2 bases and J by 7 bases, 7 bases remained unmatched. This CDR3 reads CASSYLGTEVEAFF. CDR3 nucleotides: TGTGCCAGCAGTTACCTAGGGACAGAAGTTGAAGCTTTCTTT.

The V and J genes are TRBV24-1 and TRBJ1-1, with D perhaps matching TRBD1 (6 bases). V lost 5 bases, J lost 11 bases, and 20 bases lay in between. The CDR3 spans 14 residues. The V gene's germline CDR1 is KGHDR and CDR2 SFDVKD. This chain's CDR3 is CATSASREQGRAFF. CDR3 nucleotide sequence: TGTGCCACCAGTGCATCACGGGAACAGGGTAGGGCTTTCTTT.

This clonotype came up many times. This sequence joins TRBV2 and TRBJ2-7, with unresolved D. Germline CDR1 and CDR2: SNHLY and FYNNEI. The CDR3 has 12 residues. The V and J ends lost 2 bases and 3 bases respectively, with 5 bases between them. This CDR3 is CASSERVYEQYF. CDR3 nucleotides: TGTGCCAGCAGTGAAAGAGTCTACGAGCAGTACTTC.

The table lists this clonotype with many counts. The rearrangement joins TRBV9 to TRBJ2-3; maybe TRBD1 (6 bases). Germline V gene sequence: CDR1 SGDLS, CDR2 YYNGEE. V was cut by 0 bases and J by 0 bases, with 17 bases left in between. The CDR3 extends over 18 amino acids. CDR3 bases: TGTGCCAGCAGCGTAGCTACGTGGACAGCATCTAGCACAGATACGCAGTATTTT. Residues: CASSVATWTASSTDTQYF.

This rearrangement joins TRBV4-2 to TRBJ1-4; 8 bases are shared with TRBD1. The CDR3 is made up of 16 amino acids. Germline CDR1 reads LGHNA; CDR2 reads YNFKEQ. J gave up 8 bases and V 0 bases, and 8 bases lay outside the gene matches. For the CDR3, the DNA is TGTGCCAGCAGCCAAGACTCCTCAGGGGGCGGAGAAAAACTGTTTTTT. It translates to CASSQDSSGGGEKLFF.

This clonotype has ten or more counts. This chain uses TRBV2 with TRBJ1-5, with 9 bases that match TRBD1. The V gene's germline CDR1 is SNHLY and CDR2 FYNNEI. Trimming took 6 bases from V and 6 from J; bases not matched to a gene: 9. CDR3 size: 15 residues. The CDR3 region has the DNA TGTGCCAGCAGCAACAGGGGGCTGATTAGTCAGCCCCAGCATTTT. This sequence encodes CASSNRGLISQPQHF.

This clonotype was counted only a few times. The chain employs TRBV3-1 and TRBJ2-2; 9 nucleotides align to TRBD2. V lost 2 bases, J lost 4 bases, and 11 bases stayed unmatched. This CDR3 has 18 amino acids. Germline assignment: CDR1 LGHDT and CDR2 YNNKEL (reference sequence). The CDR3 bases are TGTGCCAGCAGCCAAATTCTCTCTAGCGGGAAAACCACCGGGGAGCTGTTTTTT. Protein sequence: CASSQILSSGKTTGELFF.

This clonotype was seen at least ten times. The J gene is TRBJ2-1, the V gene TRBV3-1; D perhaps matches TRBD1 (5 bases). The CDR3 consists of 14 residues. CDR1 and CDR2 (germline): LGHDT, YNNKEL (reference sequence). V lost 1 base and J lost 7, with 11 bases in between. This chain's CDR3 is CASSQVSRENEQFF. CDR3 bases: TGTGCCAGCAGCCAAGTTTCCAGGGAAAATGAGCAGTTCTTC.

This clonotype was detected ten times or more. CDR3 nucleotide sequence: TGTGCCACCAGTGAGGGAGACCACGGGAATCAGCCCCAGCATTTT. This translates into CATSEGDHGNQPQHF. The chain employs TRBV24-1 and TRBJ1-5; D remains ambiguous. This CDR3 has 15 residues. The germline V and J ends were trimmed by 4 bases and 4 bases, with 13 bases remaining between them. CDR1 is KGHDR, CDR2 SFDVKD, per germline.

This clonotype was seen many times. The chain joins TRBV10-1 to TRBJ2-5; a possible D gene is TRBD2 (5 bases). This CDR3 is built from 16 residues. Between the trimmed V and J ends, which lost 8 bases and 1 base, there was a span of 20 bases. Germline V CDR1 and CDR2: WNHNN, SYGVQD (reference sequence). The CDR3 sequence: CASHGAKRGSQETQYF. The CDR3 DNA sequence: TGCGCCAGCCACGGTGCTAAGAGAGGGTCCCAAGAGACCCAGTACTTC.

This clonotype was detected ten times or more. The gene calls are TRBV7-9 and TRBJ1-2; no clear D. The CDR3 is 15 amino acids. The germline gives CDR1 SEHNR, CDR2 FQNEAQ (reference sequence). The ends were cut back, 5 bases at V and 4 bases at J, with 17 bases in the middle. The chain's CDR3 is CASSPPSVGTYGYTF. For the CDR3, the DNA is TGTGCCAGCAGCCCCCCAAGCGTAGGAACCTATGGCTACACCTTC.

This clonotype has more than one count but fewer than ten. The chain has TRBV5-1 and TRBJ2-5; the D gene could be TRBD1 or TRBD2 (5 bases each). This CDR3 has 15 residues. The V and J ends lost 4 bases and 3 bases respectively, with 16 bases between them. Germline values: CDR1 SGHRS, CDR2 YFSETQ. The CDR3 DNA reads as TGCGCCAGCAGCCGCCAGGGAGCGGCTGAAGAGACCCAGTACTTC. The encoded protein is CASSRQGAAEETQYF.

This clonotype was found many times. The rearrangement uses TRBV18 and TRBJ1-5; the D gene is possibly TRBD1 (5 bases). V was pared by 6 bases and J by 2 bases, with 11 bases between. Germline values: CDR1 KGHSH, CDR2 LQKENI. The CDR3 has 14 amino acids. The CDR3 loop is CASSAPGGNQPQHF. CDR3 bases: TGTGCCAGCTCCGCACCGGGGGGCAATCAGCCCCAGCATTTT. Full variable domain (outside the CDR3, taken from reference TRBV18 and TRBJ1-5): NAGVMQNPRHLVRRRGQEARLRCSPMKGHSHVYWYRQLPEEGLKFMVYLQKENIIDESGMPKERFSAEFPKEGPSILRIQQVVRGDSAAYFCASSAPGGNQPQHFGDGTRLSIL.

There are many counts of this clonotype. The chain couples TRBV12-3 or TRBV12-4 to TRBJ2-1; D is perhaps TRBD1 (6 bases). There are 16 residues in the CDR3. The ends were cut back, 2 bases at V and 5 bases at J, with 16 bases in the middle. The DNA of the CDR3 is TGTGCCAGCAGTTTATCTCGCAGGGACAAAGACAATGAGCAGTTCTTC. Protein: CASSLSRRDKDNEQFF.

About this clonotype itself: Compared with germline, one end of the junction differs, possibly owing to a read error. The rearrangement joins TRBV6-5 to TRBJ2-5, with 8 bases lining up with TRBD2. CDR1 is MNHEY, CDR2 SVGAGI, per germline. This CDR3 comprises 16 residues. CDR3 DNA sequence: TGTGCCAGCAGTCACGGGGTGGGGGACGGCGGGGGGACCCAGCACTTC. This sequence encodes CASSHGVGDGGGTQHF.

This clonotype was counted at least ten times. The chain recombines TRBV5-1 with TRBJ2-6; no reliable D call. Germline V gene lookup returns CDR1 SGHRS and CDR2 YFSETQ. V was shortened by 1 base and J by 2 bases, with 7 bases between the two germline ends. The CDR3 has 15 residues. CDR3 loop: CASSLRSPGANVLTF. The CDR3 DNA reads TGCGCCAGCAGCTTGAGGTCACCTGGGGCCAACGTCCTGACTTTC. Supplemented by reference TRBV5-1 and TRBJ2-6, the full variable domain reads KAGVTQTPRYLIKTRGQQVTLSCSPISGHRSVSWYQQTPGQGLQFLFEYFSETQRNKGNFPGRFSGRQFSNSRSEMNVSTLELGDSALYLCASSLRSPGANVLTFGAGSRLTVL.

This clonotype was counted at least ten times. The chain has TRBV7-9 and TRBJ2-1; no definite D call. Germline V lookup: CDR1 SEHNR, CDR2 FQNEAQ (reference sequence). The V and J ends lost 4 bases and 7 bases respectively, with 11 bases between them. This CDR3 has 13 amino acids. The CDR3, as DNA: TGTGCCAGCAGCTCGACCAATACAAATGAGCAGTTCTTC. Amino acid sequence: CASSSTNTNEQFF. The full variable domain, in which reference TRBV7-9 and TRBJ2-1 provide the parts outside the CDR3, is DTGVSQNPRHKITKRGQNVTFRCDPISEHNRLYWYRQTLGQGPEFLTYFQNEAQLEKSRLLSDRFSAERPKGSFSTLEIQRTEQGDSAMYLCASSSTNTNEQFFGPGTRLTVL.

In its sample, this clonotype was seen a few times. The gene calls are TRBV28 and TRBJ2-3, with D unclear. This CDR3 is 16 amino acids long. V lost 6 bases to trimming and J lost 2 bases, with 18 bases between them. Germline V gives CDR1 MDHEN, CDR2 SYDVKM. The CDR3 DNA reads TGTGCCAGCAGATTTCTAGTGGCGAATCCCACAGATACGCAGTATTTT. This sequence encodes CASRFLVANPTDTQYF.

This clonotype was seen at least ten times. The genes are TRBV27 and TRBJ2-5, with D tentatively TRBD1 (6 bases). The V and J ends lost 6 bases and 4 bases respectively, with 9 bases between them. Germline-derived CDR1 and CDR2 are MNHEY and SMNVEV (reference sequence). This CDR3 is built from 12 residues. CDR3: CASRGAGETQYF. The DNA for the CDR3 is TGTGCCAGCAGGGGGGCTGGAGAGACCCAGTACTTC.

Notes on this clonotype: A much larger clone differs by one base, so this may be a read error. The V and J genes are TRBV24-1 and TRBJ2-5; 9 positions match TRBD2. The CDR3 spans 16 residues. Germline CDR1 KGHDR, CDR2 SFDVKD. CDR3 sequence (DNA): TGTGTCACCAGTGAGCTAGCGGGGTACGGGGAAGAGACCCAGTACTTC. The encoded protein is CVTSELAGYGEETQYF.

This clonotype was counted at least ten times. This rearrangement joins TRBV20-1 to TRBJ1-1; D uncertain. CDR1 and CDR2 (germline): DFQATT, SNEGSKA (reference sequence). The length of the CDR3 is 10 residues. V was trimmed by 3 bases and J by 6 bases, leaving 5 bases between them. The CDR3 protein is CSASRAEAFF. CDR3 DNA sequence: TGCAGTGCTAGCCGAGCTGAAGCTTTCTTT.

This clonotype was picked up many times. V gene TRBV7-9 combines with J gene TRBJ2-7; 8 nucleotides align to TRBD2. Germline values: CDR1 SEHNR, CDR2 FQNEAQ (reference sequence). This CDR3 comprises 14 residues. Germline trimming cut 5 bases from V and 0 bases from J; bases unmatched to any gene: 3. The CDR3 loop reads CASSISGDSYEQYF. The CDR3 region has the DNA TGTGCCAGCAGCATTAGCGGGGACTCCTACGAGCAGTACTTC.

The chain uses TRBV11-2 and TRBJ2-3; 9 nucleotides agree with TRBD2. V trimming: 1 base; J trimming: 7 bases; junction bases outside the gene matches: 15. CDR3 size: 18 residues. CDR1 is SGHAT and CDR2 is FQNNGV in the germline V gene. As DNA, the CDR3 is TGTGCCAGCAGCTTAGGCCCCGGGCGGGGCGGGGGGGCTAATACGCAGTATTTT. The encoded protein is CASSLGPGRGGGANTQYF.

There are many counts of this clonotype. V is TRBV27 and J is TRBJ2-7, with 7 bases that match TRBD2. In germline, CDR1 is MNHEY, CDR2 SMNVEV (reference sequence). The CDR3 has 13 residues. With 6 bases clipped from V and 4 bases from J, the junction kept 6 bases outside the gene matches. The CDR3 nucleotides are TGTGCCAGCAGCTCTCCGGGAGGATACGAGCAGTACTTC. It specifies CASSSPGGYEQYF.